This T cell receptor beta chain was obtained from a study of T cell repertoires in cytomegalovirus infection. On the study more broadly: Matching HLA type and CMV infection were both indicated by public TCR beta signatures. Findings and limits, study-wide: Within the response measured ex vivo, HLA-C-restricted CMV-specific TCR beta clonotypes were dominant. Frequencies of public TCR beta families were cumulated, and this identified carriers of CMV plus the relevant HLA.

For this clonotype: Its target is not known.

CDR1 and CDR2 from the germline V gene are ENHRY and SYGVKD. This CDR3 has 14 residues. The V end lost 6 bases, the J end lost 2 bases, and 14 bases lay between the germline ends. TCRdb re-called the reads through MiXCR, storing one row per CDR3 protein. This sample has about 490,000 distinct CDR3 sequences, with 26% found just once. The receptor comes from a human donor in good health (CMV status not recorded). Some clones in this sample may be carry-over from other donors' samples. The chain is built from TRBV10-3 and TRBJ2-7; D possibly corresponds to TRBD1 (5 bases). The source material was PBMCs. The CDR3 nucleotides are TGTGCCATCAGGGTTTCCAGGGATACCTACGAGCAGTACGTC. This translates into CAIRVSRDTYEQYV.